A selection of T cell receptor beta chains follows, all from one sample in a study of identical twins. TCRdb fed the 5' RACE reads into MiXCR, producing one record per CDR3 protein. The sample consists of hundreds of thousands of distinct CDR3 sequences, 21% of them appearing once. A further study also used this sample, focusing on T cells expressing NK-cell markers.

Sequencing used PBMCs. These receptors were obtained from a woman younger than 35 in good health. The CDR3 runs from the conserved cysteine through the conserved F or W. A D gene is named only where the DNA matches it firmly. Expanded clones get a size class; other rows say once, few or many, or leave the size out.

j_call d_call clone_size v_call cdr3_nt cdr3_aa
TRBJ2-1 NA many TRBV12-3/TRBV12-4 TGTGCCAGCAGCCTAGAACACCTTTTTAATGAGCAGTTCTTC CASSLEHLFNEQFF
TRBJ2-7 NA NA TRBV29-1 TGCAGCGTTGAAGATCTCGGGACGGAGAGCTCCTACGAGCAGTACTTC CSVEDLGTESSYEQYF
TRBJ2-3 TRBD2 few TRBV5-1 TGCGCCAGCAGCTTGCAACCACTAGCGACAAGCACAGATACGCAGTATTTT CASSLQPLATSTDTQYF
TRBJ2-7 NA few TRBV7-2 TGTGCCAGCAGCTTTCTGGGACACGACTCCTACGAGCAGTACTTC CASSFLGHDSYEQYF
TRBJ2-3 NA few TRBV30 TGTGCCTGGACCGTTGGGTCCGCTTCGTCAGATACGCAGTATTTT CAWTVGSASSDTQYF
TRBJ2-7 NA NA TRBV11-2 TGTGCCAGCAAACCGAGGGGGTGGATGACCTACGAGCAGTACTTC CASKPRGWMTYEQYF
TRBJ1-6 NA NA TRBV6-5 TGTGCCAGCAGTTACTTCTCTTACGGAACTTCAAATTCACCCCTCCACTTT CASSYFSYGTSNSPLHF
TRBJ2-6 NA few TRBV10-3 TGTGCCATCAGTGAGTCAAACAGGGTACCTTCTGGGGCCAACGTCCTGACTTTC CAISESNRVPSGANVLTF
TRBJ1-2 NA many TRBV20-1 TGCAGTGCAGTTGGGGGGCAGTCCTATGGCTACACCTTC CSAVGGQSYGYTF
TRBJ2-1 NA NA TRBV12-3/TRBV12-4 TGTGCCAGCAGTCAAATCCACCTATTGATACCCAATGAGCAGTTCTTC CASSQIHLLIPNEQFF
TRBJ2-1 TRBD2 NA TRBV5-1 TGCGCCAGCAGCTACGGGGGGAGTAGCTCCTACAATGAGCAGTTCTTC CASSYGGSSSYNEQFF
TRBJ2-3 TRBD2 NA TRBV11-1 TGTGCCAGCAGCCCGTTAGCGGGAGGGTCCGCAGATACGCAGTATTTT CASSPLAGGSADTQYF
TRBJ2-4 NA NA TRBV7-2 TGTGCCAGCAGCTTAGGTGGGGGCAGGTACTTC CASSLGGGRYF
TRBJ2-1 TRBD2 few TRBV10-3 TGTGCCATCAGTCTAGCGGTAGACAATGAGCAGTTCTTC CAISLAVDNEQFF
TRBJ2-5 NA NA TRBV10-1 TGCGCCAGCAGGGGGGACTGTAGCAAGGGAGAGACCCAGTACTTC CASRGDCSKGETQYF
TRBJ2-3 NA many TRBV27 TGTGCCAGCAGTCCTCAATCTACGCGCACAGATACGCAGTATTTT CASSPQSTRTDTQYF
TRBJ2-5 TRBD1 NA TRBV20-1 TGCAGTGCCCGAGATGACCGGACAGGGAAAGAGGGGGAGACCCAGTACTTC CSARDDRTGKEGETQYF
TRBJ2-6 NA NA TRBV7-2 TGTGCCAATAACAAGGTCGCTGGGGCCAACGTCCTGACTTTC CANNKVAGANVLTF
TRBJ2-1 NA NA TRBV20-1 TGCAGTCACCGCCGAGGACAGTCCTACAATGAGCAGTTCTTC CSHRRGQSYNEQFF
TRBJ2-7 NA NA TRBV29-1 TGCAGCGCAAAACCGGACAGTATCTCCTACGAGCAGTACTTC CSAKPDSISYEQYF
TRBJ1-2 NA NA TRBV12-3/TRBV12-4 TGTGCCACTAACTCTCCGGGAGGGGGGGACTATGGCTACACCTTC CATNSPGGGDYGYTF
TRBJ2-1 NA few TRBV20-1 TGCAGTGCTCCCACGGGAGCCTATGAGCAGTTCTTC CSAPTGAYEQFF
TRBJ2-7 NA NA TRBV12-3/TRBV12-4 TGTGCCAGCAGTTTATGGGGGATCTCCTACGAGCAGTACTTC CASSLWGISYEQYF
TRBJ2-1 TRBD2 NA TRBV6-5 TGTGCCAGCAGTTACATTTCCAGCGGGAGGTTCGGTGAGCAGTTCTTC CASSYISSGRFGEQFF
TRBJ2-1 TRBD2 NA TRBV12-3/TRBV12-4 TGTGCCAGCAGTTCAAGCCCGACTAGCGGGAGGGTCCATGAGCAGTTCTTC CASSSSPTSGRVHEQFF
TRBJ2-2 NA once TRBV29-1 TGCAGCGTTGCGAAGAGGGACGCCGGGGAGCTGTTTTTT CSVAKRDAGELFF
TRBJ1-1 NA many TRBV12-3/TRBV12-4 TGTGCCAGCAGTGCCCTCCAGGGGACTGAAGCTTTCTTT CASSALQGTEAFF